The 2 T cell receptor beta chains presented below share a single source sample, sequenced in a study of cytomegalovirus exposure and HLA in healthy donors. In the PCR, 60 Vbeta and 13 Jbeta primers were used. Produced via immunoSEQ multiplex PCR; TCRdb's table is partial and in-frame only. The data show 90,000 to 120,000 clones, with about 84% seen just once and 2% to 2.5% held by the top ten. The sample comprised PBMCs. These receptors came from a man aged 25 to 45 in good health and CMV-seronegative.

In this sample, this clone turned up once. The DNA of the CDR3 is TGTGCCAGCAGCCCTGGGTGGGGGGGCCGCCACGAGCAGTACTTC. Protein: CASSPGWGGRHEQYF. The rearrangement joins TRBV5-4 to TRBJ2-7, with D possibly being TRBD2 (7 bases). V dropped 4 bases and J dropped 5 bases, with 19 bases sitting between them. Germline assignment: CDR1 SGHNT and CDR2 YYREEE (reference sequence). This CDR3 is built from 15 residues.

The rearrangement uses TRBV4-1 and TRBJ2-5; D might be TRBD1 (5 bases). Trimming cost V 1 base and J 0 bases, with 12 bases left between them. CDR3 length equals 16 residues. Germline V gene lookup returns CDR1 MGHRA and CDR2 YSYEKL. CDR3 coding DNA: TGCGCCAGCAGCCAAGGTCGGACAACGTACCAAGAGACCCAGTACTTC. Encoded protein: CASSQGRTTYQETQYF.